Below are 19 T cell receptor beta chains sequenced from a single sample in a study of blood T cells in healthy people across ages (dated by TCRdb to the mid-2010s). Libraries were built with 5' RACE. The sequencer was an Illumina HiSeq 2500. A second PCR of roughly 7 to 11 cycles was run with a J-beta primer mix and a sample-barcoded 5' primer. Starting from the raw public reads, TCRdb applied fastp trimming at Q25, assembled clones with MiXCR and retained in-frame beta chains. Merged by CDR3 protein, the rows form single entries marked with the most common genes and DNA. This sample lists about 1.6 million distinct CDR3 sequences; around 36% were detected once. The ten largest account for about 11% of the sample. The sequencing sample was made of blood. The receptor source for this set is a woman under 40 in good health.

The chain links TRBV27 to TRBJ2-5; 9 bases match TRBD1. The CDR3 runs 17 residues. Losses at the gene ends were 2 bases for V and 4 bases for J; bases not matched to a gene: 11. Germline CDR1 MNHEY, CDR2 SMNVEV (reference sequence). In DNA, the CDR3 is TGTGCCAGCAGTTTACGAGGGTGGGGGGACAGGGCAGAGACCCAGTACTTC. This translates into CASSLRGWGDRAETQYF.

The chain carries TRBV27 and TRBJ1-2, with D perhaps matching TRBD1 (5 bases). Germline V gives CDR1 MNHEY, CDR2 SMNVEV (reference sequence). V lost 11 bases to trimming and J lost 4 bases, with 11 bases between them. CDR3 size: 11 residues. The CDR3 loop is CAVKTVYGYTF. CDR3 DNA sequence: TGTGCCGTAAAGACAGTCTATGGCTACACCTTC.

This sequence joins TRBV5-6 and TRBJ1-2; D unresolved. The CDR3 contains 16 residues. CDR1 and CDR2 from the germline V gene are SGHDT and YYEEEE. V lost 0 bases to trimming and J lost 5 bases, with 17 bases between them. CDR3: CASSLVPGQFAYGYTF. CDR3 bases: TGTGCCAGCAGCTTGGTGCCCGGGCAGTTCGCTTATGGCTACACCTTC.

The chain links TRBV5-1 to TRBJ2-7, with unresolved D. Germline-derived CDR1 and CDR2 are SGHRS and YFSETQ. V was pared by 5 bases and J by 7 bases, with 13 bases between. The CDR3 is 12 residues long. For the CDR3, the DNA is TGCGCCAGCAGTCCTGAGACGCGGGAGCAGTACTTC. As protein: CASSPETREQYF.

Only a few counts were recorded for this clonotype. The chain combines TRBV21-1 with TRBJ2-1; the D call TRBD1 from the table was never checked on the DNA. TRBV21-1 is noted as a pseudogene. The CDR3 sequence is 18 residues long. The CDR3 is CASSKVPGRGTHRILQFF. CDR3 bases: TGTGCCAGCAGCAAAGTTCCTGGGAGAGGGACTCACCGAATTCTGCAGTTCTTC.

Worth noting for this clonotype: A much larger clone is a single base away; this may be a read error. This chain uses TRBV29-1 with TRBJ2-5; the match to TRBD2 covers 7 bases. Per the germline V gene, CDR1 is SQVTM and CDR2 is ANQGSEA. The CDR3 covers 12 residues. After removal of 8 bases from V and 2 bases from J, the junction contained 5 bases not matched to a gene. The DNA for the CDR3 is TGCAGCTCGTGGGGGGGGCAAGAGACCCAGTACTTC. It is translated as CSSWGGQETQYF.

The rearrangement uses TRBV12-3 or TRBV12-4 and TRBJ2-5; 11 bases are a match to TRBD2. Trimming removed 7 bases from V and 11 bases from J; junction bases left unmatched: 18. This CDR3 region has 16 residues. CDR3 bases: TGTGCCAGCACTGTTTCCTTCACTAGCGGGAGTAATGAGCAGTACTTC. Translating it yields CASTVSFTSGSNEQYF.

On this clonotype itself: A junction boundary mismatches the germline segment, possibly from a read error. V gene TRBV7-9 combines with J gene TRBJ2-7; TRBD2 might be the D (5 bases). From germline, CDR1 is SEHNR and CDR2 FQNEAQ (reference sequence). CDR3 length: 15 residues. DNA of the CDR3: TGTGCCGGCAGCCCAAGGGTGGGGAGCACCTACGAGCAGTACTTC. Amino acids: CAGSPRVGSTYEQYF.

This clonotype turned up a few times. CDR3 sequence (DNA): TGTGCCAGCAGCGTCCAACCCGACAAGAAGAGGAGCGAGCAGTACTTC. Translating gives CASSVQPDKKRSEQYF. The chain combines TRBV9 with TRBJ2-7; D is unresolved. There are 16 residues in the CDR3. CDR1 is SGDLS, CDR2 YYNGEE, per germline. Trimming stripped 2 bases from V and 6 bases from J, with 21 bases between.

On this clonotype itself: A much larger clone differs from this one at a single base, so this may be a read error. The gene calls are TRBV7-9 and TRBJ1-2, with unresolved D. This CDR3 has 14 residues. Germline assignment: CDR1 SEHNR and CDR2 FQNEAQ (reference sequence). Written as DNA, the CDR3 is TGTGCCAGCAGCGGCAGGAGCCAATTCTATGGCCACACCTTC. It encodes CASSGRSQFYGHTF.

This chain joins TRBV20-1 and TRBJ2-1, with TRBD2 matching over 12 bases. Germline CDR1 and CDR2: DFQATT and SNEGSKA (reference sequence). The CDR3 spans 18 residues. Trimming cost V 6 bases and J 7 bases; bases outside gene matches: 19. This CDR3 is CSAILAGGPRWGTNEQFF. The CDR3 nucleotides are TGCAGTGCAATCCTAGCGGGGGGGCCTCGCTGGGGGACTAATGAGCAGTTCTTC.

This rearrangement joins TRBV20-1 to TRBJ2-3, with 10 bases aligning to TRBD2. Trimming at V came to 5 bases and at J to 2 bases, leaving 4 bases not matched to a gene. CDR1 DFQATT and CDR2 SNEGSKA come from the germline V gene (reference sequence). The CDR3 consists of 14 residues. The CDR3 here is CSADSGRSTDTQYF. As DNA, the CDR3 is TGCAGTGCTGATAGCGGGAGGTCCACAGATACGCAGTATTTT.

The table lists this clonotype with a few counts. This chain joins TRBV7-9 and TRBJ1-1; D remains unclear. Per germline, CDR1 SEHNR and CDR2 FQNEAQ (reference sequence). Trimming stripped 5 bases from V and 7 bases from J, with 11 bases between. CDR3 length equals 12 residues. The DNA for the CDR3 is TGTGCCAGCAGCACGGCGGGAGGTGAAGCTTTCTTT. It codes for CASSTAGGEAFF.

The gene calls are TRBV29-1 and TRBJ2-3; 8 nucleotides match TRBD2. The CDR3 has 16 amino acids. CDR1 is SQVTM, CDR2 ANQGSEA, per germline. Germline trimming cut 0 bases from V and 3 bases from J; bases unmatched to any gene: 8. The CDR3 region has the DNA TGCAGCGTTGAAGATAGGGCTAGCGGGTTGACAGATACGCAGTATTTT. It encodes CSVEDRASGLTDTQYF.

The chain is built from TRBV7-9 and TRBJ2-2; D not certain. Germline assignment: CDR1 SEHNR and CDR2 FQNEAQ (reference sequence). The CDR3 has 17 residues. V was trimmed by 1 base and J by 2 bases, leaving 14 bases between them. The CDR3 is CASSLEAKWENTGELFF. The CDR3, as DNA: TGTGCCAGCAGCTTAGAAGCCAAGTGGGAAAACACCGGGGAGCTGTTTTTT.

This clonotype came up once. CDR3 protein: CASSRLPQGGSYEQYF. CDR3 DNA sequence: TGCGCCAGCAGCCGCCTCCCACAGGGAGGCTCCTACGAGCAGTACTTC. The V gene is TRBV4-1, the J gene TRBJ2-7; D possibly matches TRBD1 or TRBD2 (6 bases each). CDR1 and CDR2 (germline): MGHRA, YSYEKL. Trimming took 4 bases from V and 0 from J, leaving 16 bases between them. CDR3 length equals 16 residues.

The chain links TRBV11-2 to TRBJ2-1; maybe TRBD2 (6 bases). Germline V gene lookup returns CDR1 SGHAT and CDR2 FQNNGV. Trimming cost V 3 bases and J 10 bases, with 13 bases left between them. CDR3 length equals 13 residues. CDR3 in amino acids: CASSFNIRGEQFF. Here the CDR3 DNA reads TGTGCCAGCAGCTTCAACATCCGGGGGGAGCAGTTCTTC.

The chain's CDR3 is CASSDWGAAFF. As DNA, the CDR3 is TGTGCCAGCAGTGATTGGGGGGCGGCTTTCTTT. The rearrangement uses TRBV25-1 and TRBJ1-1, with D perhaps matching TRBD1 (6 bases). The CDR3 covers 11 residues. V lost 3 bases and J lost 11, with 10 bases in between. Per the germline V gene, CDR1 is MGHDK and CDR2 is SYGVNS.

V gene TRBV6-2 or TRBV6-3 combines with J gene TRBJ2-5; the D is unclear. The germline gives CDR1 MNHEY, CDR2 SVGEGT. The CDR3 sequence is 13 residues long. V gave up 6 bases and J gave up 1 base, with 9 bases separating them. CDR3 sequence: CASRIGSQETQYF. Written as DNA, the CDR3 is TGTGCCAGCAGGATCGGGTCCCAAGAGACCCAGTACTTC.